The source of this T cell receptor beta chain is a study of chemoradiotherapy in HPV16-positive cancers. The overall study: A couple of HPV16-positive patients' cells yielded candidate HPV-specific clones and common motifs.

Clones were read by immunoSEQ multiplex PCR, and TCRdb kept only the in-frame ones, dropping some. The sample shows some 17,000 clones, 90% of them seen only once. Findings of the study overall: Functional assays defining HPV-specific T cells used only a couple of HPV16-positive patients.

Trimming cost V 0 bases and J 1 base, with 4 bases left between them. Germline V gene lookup returns CDR1 SGHRS and CDR2 YFSETQ. This CDR3 contains 13 residues. Concerning this clone itself: Its antigen is undetermined.

The TCR originated in a human donor with HPV-associated anogenital cancer. This rearrangement joins TRBV5-1 to TRBJ1-1; D uncertain. Here the sequenced sample was blood, taken from a patient who underwent chemoradiotherapy. CDR3 sequence reads: CASSLAGNTEAFF. Written as DNA, the CDR3 is TGCGCCAGCAGCTTGGCGGGGAACACTGAAGCTTTCTTT.